This T cell receptor (beta chain) came from a study of Ad26.COV2.S vaccination and SARS-CoV-2 variants. Treatment described: roughly 19 received Ad26.COV2.S at low or high dose, single or two shots; roughly five received placebo; per-sample allocation not given. Collection of samples fell on day 63 after the first vaccine or placebo injection. Based in Boston, the donor was an adult of 18-55 years. Comments on this clone: Its target is not known.

Clones were sequenced by immunoSEQ multiplex PCR, and TCRdb holds only the in-frame ones, with some missing. The sample yields about 440,000 clones, about nine tenths seen once. General study results and limits: Measurements of TCR breadth and depth may have given underestimates of the total T cell responses. Substantial breadth was reported for post-vaccination spike-specific CD8+ and CD4+ T cells. Higher spike-specific TCR breadth was found in vaccine recipients than in placebo recipients.

CDR1 and CDR2 from the germline V gene are MNHEY and SMNVEV (reference sequence). The J segment lost 4 bases and the V segment lost 3 bases, leaving 13 bases of the junction unmatched. The CDR3 consists of 17 residues. The clonotype comes from a person between 18 and 60 years old who received the Ad26.COV2.S COVID-19 vaccine or a placebo. V usage is TRBV27 and J usage is TRBJ2-3; TRBD1 matches 7 bases. The sequencing used peripheral blood, collected in a trial of Ad26.COV2.S vaccine versus placebo. The CDR3 region is CASSLATGTVVADTQYF. For the CDR3, the DNA is TGTGCCAGCAGTTTGGCAACAGGGACAGTAGTGGCAGATACGCAGTATTTT.